The 24 T cell receptor beta chains given below trace back to one sample, sequenced in a study of graft-versus-host responses after intestinal transplantation (dated by TCRdb to about 2021). The intended sense of this specimen's time point label: cells obtained before transplantation from donor or recipient. Their target antigens are unknown. The method was the immunoSEQ multiplex PCR assay. Imported from immuneACCESS, the table was reduced by TCRdb to in-frame sequences with V and J called. These copies leave out some clones; in studies compared against another copy, an unresolved V gene accounts for under half, and the cause of the remainder is not known. This sample comprises 75,000 to 100,000 clones, under 85% of them detected only once. The ten largest clones represent approximately 18% of the sample. Specimen: unstimulated CD8+ T cells sorted from spleen or lymph node cells, collected before intestinal transplant. The receptors shown here come from a human donor who received an intestinal transplant.

The chain uses TRBV28 and TRBJ2-1; no clear D. The CDR3 loop spans 14 amino acids. Trimming shortened V by 2 bases and J by 4 bases, and 9 bases separated the two germline ends. The germline V gene has CDR1 MDHEN and CDR2 SYDVKM. CDR3 DNA: TGTGCCAGCAGTTTAGTAGAACAATACAATGAGCAGTTCTTC. Its translation: CASSLVEQYNEQFF.

V usage is TRBV7-9 and J usage is TRBJ2-1; D is undetermined. CDR3 length equals 13 residues. Per germline, CDR1 SEHNR and CDR2 FQNEAQ (reference sequence). V lost 3 bases, J lost 7 bases, and 10 bases lay in between. The CDR3 DNA follows: TGTGCCAGCAGCTTCTCCGGGTCGAATGAGCAGTTCTTC. The encoded protein is CASSFSGSNEQFF.

The V and J genes are TRBV2 and TRBJ2-2; D unresolved. Trimming stripped 0 bases from V and 6 bases from J, with 8 bases between. From germline, CDR1 is SNHLY and CDR2 FYNNEI. The CDR3 loop spans 14 amino acids. The CDR3 DNA follows: TGTGCCAGCAGTGAAGCGCGTCTAGCCGGGGAGCTGTTTTTT. It encodes CASSEARLAGELFF.

V is TRBV7-6 and J is TRBJ2-3; the match to TRBD2 covers 8 bases. The CDR3 runs to 16 residues. The V gene's germline CDR1 is SGHVS and CDR2 FNYEAQ. J was trimmed by 5 bases and V by 5 bases; bases with no gene match: 12. DNA for the CDR3: TGTGCCAGCAGCACTGAGCCGGGACTAGTTGAAGATACGCAGTATTTT. This sequence encodes CASSTEPGLVEDTQYF.

V gene TRBV10-3 combines with J gene TRBJ1-2; a possible D gene is TRBD1 (5 bases). Trimming removed 6 bases from V and 2 bases from J, with 10 bases in between. CDR3 length: 13 amino acids. From germline, CDR1 is ENHRY and CDR2 SYGVKD. CDR3 DNA: TGTGCCATCAGGAAGCGACAGAACTATGGCTACACCTTC. Its translation is CAIRKRQNYGYTF.

The V call is TRBV27, the J call TRBJ2-4; 12 positions match TRBD2. The CDR3 extends over 17 amino acids. Germline CDR1 reads MNHEY; CDR2 reads SMNVEV (reference sequence). V gave up 4 bases and J gave up 8 bases; unmatched junction bases: 12. The CDR3 DNA reads as TGTGCCAGCAGTTCACTACCCCTAGCGGGAGGGGGGGACATTCAGTACTTC. It specifies CASSSLPLAGGGDIQYF.

This clone was found a few times. The chain employs TRBV4-2 and TRBJ2-7, with D perhaps given as TRBD1 or TRBD2 (6 bases each). The V gene lost 4 bases and the J gene lost 0 bases, with 22 bases spanning the gap. The CDR3 runs 18 residues. The germline V gene encodes CDR1 LGHNA and CDR2 YNFKEQ. The CDR3 loop is CASSPRGRARPFSYEQYF. Written as DNA, the CDR3 is TGTGCCAGCAGCCCACGGGGGCGGGCCCGTCCGTTCTCCTACGAGCAGTACTTC.

The CDR3, as DNA: TGTGCCAGCAGCTTGGTGGTAGGCTTATATGGCTACACCTTC. Protein sequence: CASSLVVGLYGYTF. V and J are TRBV7-3 and TRBJ1-2; D remains ambiguous. Trimming shortened V by 3 bases and J by 5 bases, and 13 bases separated the two germline ends. This CDR3 has 14 amino acids. Germline CDR1 reads SGHTA; CDR2 reads FQGTGA.

The V call is TRBV19, the J call TRBJ2-3; 13 bases align to TRBD2. CDR3 size: 16 residues. The trim removed 3 bases at V and 6 bases at J, leaving 6 bases unmatched. Germline V gene lookup returns CDR1 LNHDA and CDR2 SQIVND (reference sequence). CDR3 loop: CASSIDGTSGIDTQYF. The CDR3 DNA reads TGTGCCAGTAGTATCGACGGGACTAGCGGGATTGATACGCAGTATTTT.

The rearrangement uses TRBV7-9 and TRBJ2-7; no clear D. There are 16 residues in the CDR3. Trimming stripped 5 bases from V and 2 bases from J, with 19 bases between. The germline V gene encodes CDR1 SEHNR and CDR2 FQNEAQ (reference sequence). CDR3 nucleotide sequence: TGTGCCAGCAGCCGGAAGTACGGTGGCAGTCCCTACGAGCAGTACTTC. Residues: CASSRKYGGSPYEQYF.

The J gene is TRBJ2-5, the V gene TRBV27; 9 nucleotides agree with TRBD2. The CDR3 is made up of 18 amino acids. In germline, CDR1 is MNHEY, CDR2 SMNVEV (reference sequence). Unmatched junction bases numbered 21, after V lost 8 bases and J lost 5 bases. The chain's CDR3 is CASSHRPRWLAGSETQYF. In DNA form, the CDR3 reads TGTGCCAGCTCCCACCGACCCCGGTGGCTAGCGGGGTCGGAGACCCAGTACTTC.

This clone was counted only a few times. The J gene is TRBJ2-1, the V gene TRBV27, with D tentatively TRBD2 (5 bases). There are 13 residues in the CDR3. Germline loops: CDR1 MNHEY, CDR2 SMNVEV (reference sequence). Trimming pared 6 bases from V and 9 bases from J, leaving 15 bases between. This CDR3 is CASSEGPDVEQFF. CDR3 nucleotide sequence: TGTGCCAGCAGCGAGGGCCCCGATGTTGAGCAGTTCTTC.

The chain recombines TRBV6-6 with TRBJ2-1; 11 nucleotides align to TRBD2. V lost 2 bases, J lost 6 bases, and 6 bases stayed unmatched. This CDR3 has 16 residues. The germline CDR1 and CDR2 sequences are MNHNY and SVGAGI (reference sequence). CDR3: CASSYLGTSGPNEQFF. CDR3 DNA sequence: TGTGCCAGCAGTTACCTCGGGACTAGCGGCCCCAATGAGCAGTTCTTC.

V and J are TRBV27 and TRBJ1-1, with no clear D. Germline lookup yields CDR1 MNHEY and CDR2 SMNVEV (reference sequence). CDR3 length: 15 amino acids. V was trimmed by 3 bases and J by 3 bases, leaving 14 bases between them. Written as DNA, the CDR3 is TGTGCCAGCAGTTTGTTTAAAACGGTCGACACTGAAGCTTTCTTT. Protein sequence: CASSLFKTVDTEAFF.

The chain links TRBV28 to TRBJ2-5; tentative D call: TRBD2 (6 bases). The J call could be wrong; TRBJ2-7 is a better fit for the DNA end. Looked up from germline, CDR1 is MDHEN and CDR2 is SYDVKM. This CDR3 has 18 amino acids. The CDR3 coding sequence is TGTGCCAGCAGTTACTCACCGGGACTCCCCGGAAGCTCCTACGAGCAGTACTTC. It encodes CASSYSPGLPGSSYEQYF.

The J gene is TRBJ1-2, the V gene TRBV4-1; no clear D. Trimming stripped 3 bases from V and 5 bases from J, with 19 bases between. CDR1 is MGHRA, CDR2 YSYEKL, per germline. CDR3 length: 16 amino acids. The CDR3 DNA is TGCGCCAGCAGCCAGCGTAACAGCCATATCCCTTATGGCTACACCTTC. Its translation: CASSQRNSHIPYGYTF.

The chain combines TRBV29-1 with TRBJ2-7; 11 nucleotides match TRBD1. CDR1 and CDR2 (germline): SQVTM, ANQGSEA. J gave up 2 bases and V 5 bases, and 8 bases lay outside the gene matches. CDR3 length equals 15 residues. CDR3 region: CSVLRDRGETYEQYF. In DNA form, the CDR3 reads TGCAGCGTTCTACGGGACAGGGGGGAAACCTACGAGCAGTACTTC.

The chain recombines TRBV7-6 with TRBJ2-5; maybe TRBD2 (5 bases). Germline loops: CDR1 SGHVS, CDR2 FNYEAQ. V lost 5 bases and J 1 base, leaving 20 bases between the germline ends. The CDR3 runs to 17 residues. CDR3 residues: CASSPWTGLITQETQYF. The CDR3 DNA is TGTGCCAGCAGCCCTTGGACTGGACTGATTACCCAAGAGACCCAGTACTTC.

The chain uses TRBV18 and TRBJ2-2, with no clear D. The CDR3 has 15 residues. The ends were cut back, 1 base at V and 5 bases at J, with 11 bases in the middle. Looked up from germline, CDR1 is KGHSH and CDR2 is LQKENI. The CDR3: CASSPQESVTGELFF. The CDR3 nucleotides read TGTGCCAGCTCACCACAAGAAAGTGTAACCGGGGAGCTGTTTTTT. The full variable domain, its missing parts supplied by reference TRBV18 and TRBJ2-2, is NAGVMQNPRHLVRRRGQEARLRCSPMKGHSHVYWYRQLPEEGLKFMVYLQKENIIDESGMPKERFSAEFPKEGPSILRIQQVVRGDSAAYFCASSPQESVTGELFFGEGSRLTVL.

This chain joins TRBV5-1 and TRBJ2-1; perhaps TRBD1 as D (6 bases). V dropped 3 bases and J dropped 4 bases, with 11 bases sitting between them. Germline V gene lookup returns CDR1 SGHRS and CDR2 YFSETQ. The CDR3 loop spans 14 amino acids. CDR3 loop: CASSWWTDYNEQFF. DNA for the CDR3: TGCGCCAGCAGCTGGTGGACAGATTACAATGAGCAGTTCTTC.

The chain combines TRBV4-1 with TRBJ1-5; TRBD1 agrees at 7 bases. V shed 2 bases and J 0 bases; nucleotides not matched to a gene: 10. Germline V gene lookup returns CDR1 MGHRA and CDR2 YSYEKL. The CDR3 is made up of 18 amino acids. The CDR3 coding sequence is TGCGCCAGCAGCCAATGGGCGGGACAGATCTATAGCAATCAGCCCCAGCATTTT. This sequence encodes CASSQWAGQIYSNQPQHF.

V usage is TRBV6-5 and J usage is TRBJ1-1; D is undetermined. CDR3 size: 12 residues. V lost 2 bases and J lost 4, with 5 bases in between. CDR1 and CDR2 from the germline V gene are MNHEY and SVGAGI. This chain's CDR3 is CASSYDGTEAFF. CDR3 DNA sequence: TGTGCCAGCAGTTACGATGGCACTGAAGCTTTCTTT.

CDR3: CASRAGSDSTNEKLFF. As DNA, the CDR3 is TGCGCCAGCAGAGCAGGTTCTGACTCTACTAATGAAAAACTGTTTTTT. V is TRBV5-1 and J is TRBJ1-4; D gene ambiguous. This CDR3 spans 16 amino acids. V was pared by 5 bases and J by 2 bases, with 16 bases between. The germline gives CDR1 SGHRS, CDR2 YFSETQ.

The V and J genes are TRBV4-2 and TRBJ2-5; 11 nucleotides align to TRBD1. Germline V gene data show CDR1 as LGHNA and CDR2 as YNFKEQ. The CDR3 is 18 amino acids. The junction had 9 bases not matched to a gene; V was cut back by 0 bases and J by 3 bases. The CDR3 DNA is TGTGCCAGCAGCCAAGATAGTATAGGGACAGGGGGTGAAGAGACCCAGTACTTC. This translates into CASSQDSIGTGGEETQYF.